Detailed here is one TCR beta chain. The primer mix had 60 Vbeta and 13 Jbeta primers. The repertoire was sequenced with immunoSEQ multiplex PCR; TCRdb's copy has only in-frame clones and lacks some. Among tens of thousands of clones, 74% were seen once, and the ten largest hold 20% to 25%. The data were obtained in a study of cytomegalovirus exposure and HLA in healthy donors. Across the study: There were nearly 120 million unique TCR beta sequences, drawn from 200 million or so T cells, in an earlier analysis.

The CDR3 runs to 15 residues. Germline CDR1 WSHSY, CDR2 SAAADI. V dropped 4 bases and J dropped 0 bases, with 12 bases sitting between them. This receptor was taken from a woman in her thirties in good health and CMV-seropositive. The sample comprised PBMCs. The J gene is TRBJ1-1, the V gene TRBV10-2, with D maybe TRBD1 (5 bases). CDR3 DNA: TGCGCCAGCAGTGGTCGGCAGGGATTGAACACTGAAGCTTTCTTT. This sequence encodes CASSGRQGLNTEAFF.